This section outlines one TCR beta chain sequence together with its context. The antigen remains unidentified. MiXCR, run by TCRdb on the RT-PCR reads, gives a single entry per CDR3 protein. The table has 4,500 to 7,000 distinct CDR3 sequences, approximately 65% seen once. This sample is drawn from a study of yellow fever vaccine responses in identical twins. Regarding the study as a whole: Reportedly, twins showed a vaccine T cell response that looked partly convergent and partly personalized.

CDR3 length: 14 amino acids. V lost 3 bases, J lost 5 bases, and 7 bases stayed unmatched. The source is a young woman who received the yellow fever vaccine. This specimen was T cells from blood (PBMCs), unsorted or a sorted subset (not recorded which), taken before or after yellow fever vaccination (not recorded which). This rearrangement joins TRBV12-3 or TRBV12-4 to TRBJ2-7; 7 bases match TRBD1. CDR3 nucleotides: TGTGCCAGCAGTTTCCGGGACAGAGGCGACGAGCAGTACTTC. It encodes CASSFRDRGDEQYF.